This TCR beta chain was found in a study of T-cell reconstitution after alpha-beta-depleted transplantation in children. On this clonotype itself: Its target is not known.

This CDR3 is 15 amino acids long. J gave up 5 bases and V 6 bases, and 11 bases lay outside the gene matches. Germline V gives CDR1 SQVTM, CDR2 ANQGSEA. Study-level results: T-cell counts and diversity were attributed mostly to newly produced T cells one year after transplant.

TCRbeta library construction was performed incorporating unique molecular identifiers. TCRdb redid the calling of the PCR reads with MiXCR, one entry per CDR3 protein. The data show around 800,000 distinct CDR3 sequences, with 15% to 20% seen just once and approximately 5% held by the top ten. The source material was PBMCs, mostly from graft donor cells, sampled 360 days after TCRalphabeta/CD19-depleted stem cell transplant. The chain joins TRBV29-1 to TRBJ2-1; 9 bases are a match to TRBD2. The sequence came from a male patient between 10 and 17 years old who had a stem cell transplant for acute lymphoblastic leukemia, so the T cells may come from the graft donor. The CDR3 coding sequence is TGCAGCGTCGAGAAGCGGGAGGTGAGGGACAATGAGCAGTTCTTC. Protein: CSVEKREVRDNEQFF.